This is a list of T cell receptor beta chains from one sample in a study of blood T cells in healthy people across ages. TCRdb re-analysed the 5' RACE reads in MiXCR, keeping a single row per CDR3 protein. The sample lists 1.4 million to 1.5 million distinct CDR3 sequences; 35% to 45% were seen once. Sample: blood. These receptors all stem from a woman aged 18-35 years in good health. The CDR3 runs from the conserved cysteine through the conserved F or W. Each record gives: J gene, clone size, V gene, D gene, CDR3 DNA, CDR3 protein. D genes are given only for firm matches. A clone size is listed for some rows: how often the clone was seen (once, few, many), or a class if it is expanded.

j_call: TRBJ2-7
clone_size: few
v_call: TRBV3-1
d_call: TRBD2
cdr3_nt: TGTGCCAGCAGCCAAGTAGGTATCCTAGCGGGGACGTACGAGCAGTACTTC
cdr3_aa: CASSQVGILAGTYEQYF

j_call: TRBJ1-2
clone_size: -
v_call: TRBV28
d_call: TRBD1
cdr3_nt: TGTGCCAGCAGTTGGACAGGGTTCTATGGCTACACCTTC
cdr3_aa: CASSWTGFYGYTF

j_call: TRBJ2-7
clone_size: few
v_call: TRBV7-9
d_call: -
cdr3_nt: TGTGCCAGCAGCGGAAGACACTACGAGCAGTACTTC
cdr3_aa: CASSGRHYEQYF

j_call: TRBJ2-6
clone_size: -
v_call: TRBV20-1
d_call: -
cdr3_nt: TGCAGTGCTAGGACGATTTCCGGGGCCAACGTCCTGACTTTC
cdr3_aa: CSARTISGANVLTF

j_call: TRBJ2-7
clone_size: many
v_call: TRBV3-1
d_call: TRBD1
cdr3_nt: TGCGCCAGCAGCCCCGGGACAGGGCCATCCTACGAGCAGTACTTC
cdr3_aa: CASSPGTGPSYEQYF

j_call: TRBJ2-3
clone_size: few
v_call: TRBV7-8
d_call: -
cdr3_nt: TGTGCCAGCAGCCCCGTGTCGGGGGATTCACAGTATTTT
cdr3_aa: CASSPVSGDSQYF

j_call: TRBJ1-2
clone_size: -
v_call: TRBV7-2
d_call: -
cdr3_nt: TGTGCCAGCCCCCCCCAGGGGATCTATGGCTACACCTTC
cdr3_aa: CASPPQGIYGYTF

j_call: TRBJ2-3
clone_size: -
v_call: TRBV14
d_call: -
cdr3_nt: TGTGCCAGCAGCCTTGGGCCCTTCACAGATATGCAGTATTTT
cdr3_aa: CASSLGPFTDMQYF

j_call: TRBJ2-1
clone_size: -
v_call: TRBV11-1
d_call: TRBD2
cdr3_nt: TGTGCCAGCAGCTTCCCCGGGACTAGCGGCTACAATGAGCAGTTCTTC
cdr3_aa: CASSFPGTSGYNEQFF

j_call: TRBJ2-7
clone_size: many
v_call: TRBV10-3
d_call: -
cdr3_nt: TGTGCCACCTCTGGGAAGGGCGGGGAATACGAGCAGTACTTC
cdr3_aa: CATSGKGGEYEQYF

j_call: TRBJ1-4
clone_size: -
v_call: TRBV6-6
d_call: -
cdr3_nt: TGTGCCAGCAGTTCCGACGGGTCCCGTAATGAAAAACTGTTTTTT
cdr3_aa: CASSSDGSRNEKLFF

j_call: TRBJ2-5
clone_size: -
v_call: TRBV27
d_call: TRBD1
cdr3_nt: TGTGCCAGCGGTCGGACAGGTTACCAAGAGACCCAGTACTTC
cdr3_aa: CASGRTGYQETQYF

j_call: TRBJ2-1
clone_size: -
v_call: TRBV4-1
d_call: TRBD2
cdr3_nt: TGCGCCAGCAGGGAGGTGGGAGGGTCCTCATACAATGAGCAGTTCTTC
cdr3_aa: CASREVGGSSYNEQFF

j_call: TRBJ1-2
clone_size: -
v_call: TRBV20-1
d_call: -
cdr3_nt: TGCAGTGCTAGAGATTTCCGGCAGGGTGATAGGGGTGGCTACACCTTC
cdr3_aa: CSARDFRQGDRGGYTF

j_call: TRBJ1-2
clone_size: -
v_call: TRBV24-1
d_call: -
cdr3_nt: TGTGCCACCAGTGCCCGGCCATACTATGGCTACACCTTC
cdr3_aa: CATSARPYYGYTF

j_call: TRBJ1-2
clone_size: few
v_call: TRBV30
d_call: -
cdr3_nt: TGTGCCTGGAGTGTGGCAGGGGTGCGGTCTGGCTACACCTTC
cdr3_aa: CAWSVAGVRSGYTF

j_call: TRBJ1-2
clone_size: -
v_call: TRBV29-1
d_call: -
cdr3_nt: TGCAGCGGACAGAACTATGACTATGGCTACACCTTC
cdr3_aa: CSGQNYDYGYTF

j_call: TRBJ2-3
clone_size: -
v_call: TRBV5-1
d_call: TRBD2
cdr3_nt: TGCGCCAGCAGCCCGTCGACTAGCGGGAGATCAGATACGCAGTATTTT
cdr3_aa: CASSPSTSGRSDTQYF

j_call: TRBJ2-7
clone_size: -
v_call: TRBV7-7
d_call: TRBD2
cdr3_nt: TGTGCTAGCAGCGACGAGACTAGCGGGGTCTACAATGAGCAGTACTTC
cdr3_aa: CASSDETSGVYNEQYF

j_call: TRBJ2-3
clone_size: -
v_call: TRBV7-2
d_call: -
cdr3_nt: TGTGCCAGCAGCTTATGGGCGGGAACACAGACAGATACGCAGTATTTT
cdr3_aa: CASSLWAGTQTDTQYF

j_call: TRBJ1-2
clone_size: -
v_call: TRBV3-1
d_call: -
cdr3_nt: TGTGCCAGCAGCCAACTCCTCCATGAACATGGCTACACCTTC
cdr3_aa: CASSQLLHEHGYTF

j_call: TRBJ2-1
clone_size: -
v_call: TRBV4-1
d_call: -
cdr3_nt: TGCGCCAGCAGCCAGCTTGAGACCCAGTTCTTC
cdr3_aa: CASSQLETQFF

j_call: TRBJ2-7
clone_size: -
v_call: TRBV6-2/TRBV6-3
d_call: -
cdr3_nt: TGTGCCAGCAGTTTGGGTTCGTACCGCATCGAGCAGTACTTC
cdr3_aa: CASSLGSYRIEQYF

j_call: TRBJ2-1
clone_size: many
v_call: TRBV5-1
d_call: -
cdr3_nt: TGTGCCAGCAGCTTAGTTTCCAGCTCCTACAATGAGCAGTTCTTC
cdr3_aa: CASSLVSSSYNEQFF

j_call: TRBJ1-2
clone_size: -
v_call: TRBV20-1
d_call: -
cdr3_nt: TGTAGTGCTAGTCCGTTAATCTATGGCTACACCTTC
cdr3_aa: CSASPLIYGYTF

j_call: TRBJ1-2
clone_size: -
v_call: TRBV25-1
d_call: -
cdr3_nt: TGTGCCAGCAGTGAAGTGGGCACCAGGGTTAGATATGGCTACACCTTC
cdr3_aa: CASSEVGTRVRYGYTF

j_call: TRBJ1-4
clone_size: -
v_call: TRBV4-1
d_call: -
cdr3_nt: TGCGCCAGCAGCCCCACGCCAACTAATGAAAAACTGTTTTTT
cdr3_aa: CASSPTPTNEKLFF

j_call: TRBJ1-2
clone_size: -
v_call: TRBV4-1
d_call: TRBD1
cdr3_nt: TGCGCCAGCAGCCAAGATCAGGGGGTTTCGGGCTACACCTTC
cdr3_aa: CASSQDQGVSGYTF

j_call: TRBJ2-3
clone_size: -
v_call: TRBV18
d_call: TRBD2
cdr3_nt: TGTGCCAGCTCCAGGCCCCTAGCGGGTACCACAGATACGCAGTATTTT
cdr3_aa: CASSRPLAGTTDTQYF

j_call: TRBJ2-1
clone_size: -
v_call: TRBV10-3
d_call: TRBD2
cdr3_nt: TGTGCCATCCCGCGGGAGGTATACAATGAGCAGTTCTTC
cdr3_aa: CAIPREVYNEQFF

j_call: TRBJ2-5
clone_size: -
v_call: TRBV29-1
d_call: -
cdr3_nt: TGCAGCGTTGTCCCGGGGGTTGTAGAGACCCAGTACTTC
cdr3_aa: CSVVPGVVETQYF

j_call: TRBJ2-2
clone_size: few
v_call: TRBV12-3/TRBV12-4
d_call: TRBD2
cdr3_nt: TGTGCCAGCAGTTTCCGCGTAGCGGGGGGTGCCGGGGAGCTGTTTTTT
cdr3_aa: CASSFRVAGGAGELFF

j_call: TRBJ2-3
clone_size: few
v_call: TRBV12-3/TRBV12-4
d_call: TRBD1
cdr3_nt: TGTGCCAGCAGTTCTCGGGACAGGGATACAGATACGCAGTATTTT
cdr3_aa: CASSSRDRDTDTQYF

j_call: TRBJ2-1
clone_size: -
v_call: TRBV20-1
d_call: -
cdr3_nt: TGCAGTGCTGAGATGGGACGCGACAATGAGCAGTTCTTC
cdr3_aa: CSAEMGRDNEQFF

j_call: TRBJ1-1
clone_size: -
v_call: TRBV6-1
d_call: -
cdr3_nt: TGTGCCAGCAGTGAAGATACGGGGCGCGACACTGAAGCTTTCTTT
cdr3_aa: CASSEDTGRDTEAFF

j_call: TRBJ2-1
clone_size: few
v_call: TRBV20-1
d_call: TRBD2
cdr3_nt: TGCAGTGCTAGTTTTAGCGGGGGGTCCTACAATGAGCAGTTCTTC
cdr3_aa: CSASFSGGSYNEQFF

j_call: TRBJ1-2
clone_size: few
v_call: TRBV28
d_call: -
cdr3_nt: TGTGCCAGCAGGTCCCTAGACAGACCCTATGGCTACACCTTC
cdr3_aa: CASRSLDRPYGYTF

j_call: TRBJ2-4
clone_size: -
v_call: TRBV6-5
d_call: -
cdr3_nt: TGTGCCAGCAGTCCTCAACCCCGACGGGGCAAAAACATTCAGTACTTC
cdr3_aa: CASSPQPRRGKNIQYF

j_call: TRBJ2-6
clone_size: -
v_call: TRBV5-1
d_call: -
cdr3_nt: TGCGCCAGCAGCTTGGTTTTCGGGGCCAACGTCCTGACTTTC
cdr3_aa: CASSLVFGANVLTF

j_call: TRBJ2-5
clone_size: -
v_call: TRBV12-3/TRBV12-4
d_call: -
cdr3_nt: TGTGCCAGCAGTTTTGCAGGGATGGCCCAAGAGACCCAGTACTTC
cdr3_aa: CASSFAGMAQETQYF

j_call: TRBJ1-2
clone_size: -
v_call: TRBV10-3
d_call: -
cdr3_nt: TGTGCCATCAGTGAAGGCAGCCACTATGGCTACACCTTC
cdr3_aa: CAISEGSHYGYTF

j_call: TRBJ1-1
clone_size: few
v_call: TRBV5-4
d_call: TRBD1
cdr3_nt: TGTGCCAGCAGGCCATACGGACAGGAGAACACTGAAGCTTTCTTT
cdr3_aa: CASRPYGQENTEAFF

j_call: TRBJ2-3
clone_size: -
v_call: TRBV4-2
d_call: TRBD2
cdr3_nt: TGTGCCAGCAGCCAAGATCTGCTAGCGGGAGCCATGAGCACAGATACGCAGTATTTT
cdr3_aa: CASSQDLLAGAMSTDTQYF

j_call: TRBJ2-1
clone_size: -
v_call: TRBV5-1
d_call: TRBD1
cdr3_nt: TGCGCCAGCAGCTCCGGGACAGGGTTATACAATGAGCAGTTCTTC
cdr3_aa: CASSSGTGLYNEQFF

j_call: TRBJ2-1
clone_size: -
v_call: TRBV5-1
d_call: -
cdr3_nt: TGCGCCAGCAGCTTTCACGGTAGCGCACGAACCGACAATGAGCAGTTCTTC
cdr3_aa: CASSFHGSARTDNEQFF

j_call: TRBJ1-2
clone_size: few
v_call: TRBV12-5
d_call: -
cdr3_nt: TGTGCTAGTGGTTCCGGGATCTTTAACTATGGCTACACCTTC
cdr3_aa: CASGSGIFNYGYTF

j_call: TRBJ2-3
clone_size: few
v_call: TRBV6-2/TRBV6-3
d_call: TRBD2
cdr3_nt: TGTGCCAGCAGTTACCGGAGTAGCGGGGGGGCCGGAGATACGCAGTATTTT
cdr3_aa: CASSYRSSGGAGDTQYF

j_call: TRBJ2-5
clone_size: few
v_call: TRBV5-1
d_call: -
cdr3_nt: TGCGCCAGCAGCGATACGACTATCATGAAGACCCAGTACTTC
cdr3_aa: CASSDTTIMKTQYF

j_call: TRBJ1-5
clone_size: -
v_call: TRBV12-3/TRBV12-4
d_call: -
cdr3_nt: TGTGCCAGCAGTTATATCGGGGGCGATGGCCAGCCCCAGCATTTT
cdr3_aa: CASSYIGGDGQPQHF

j_call: TRBJ2-4
clone_size: -
v_call: TRBV7-6
d_call: TRBD1
cdr3_nt: TGTGCCAGCAGCTTAGCGGACAGGGGACACCAAAACATTCAGTACTTC
cdr3_aa: CASSLADRGHQNIQYF

j_call: TRBJ1-2
clone_size: once
v_call: TRBV29-1
d_call: -
cdr3_nt: TGCAGCGTGGAGGAGGGGGGGGGCTATGGCTACACCTTC
cdr3_aa: CSVEEGGGYGYTF

j_call: TRBJ2-7
clone_size: -
v_call: TRBV12-3/TRBV12-4
d_call: -
cdr3_nt: TGTGCCAGCAGCCGGCTGGGTCCAGAATCCTACGAGCAGTACTTC
cdr3_aa: CASSRLGPESYEQYF